This T cell receptor beta chain was identified during a study of T cells after yellow fever vaccination. Template switching by 5'RACE produced TCR cDNA, adding a universal primer site and UMIs. TCRdb re-derived calls from the 5' RACE reads in MiXCR, one entry per CDR3 protein. The sample has around 50,000 distinct CDR3 sequences, about 7.9% seen once. This clonotype was found many times. Trimming stripped 6 bases from V and 2 bases from J, with 20 bases between. CDR3 length: 16 amino acids. The germline V gene has CDR1 MNHEY and CDR2 SVGAGI. The origin of this receptor is a man between 18 and 35 years old who received the YFV17D yellow fever vaccine. The sample was CD8+ T cells sorted from PBMCs, taken approximately 15 days after the first yellow fever vaccination. This chain uses TRBV6-5 with TRBJ2-7, with a weak D call TRBD2 (6 bases). Written as DNA, the CDR3 is TGTGCCAGCAGCCACACCTCGGCTAGCGCCGCCTACGAGCAGTACTTC. Protein: CASSHTSASAAYEQYF.